The 2 T cell receptor beta chains below were found in one sample sequenced in a study of cytomegalovirus exposure and HLA in healthy donors. PCR employed 60 Vbeta and 13 Jbeta primers. The assay was immunoSEQ multiplex PCR, and TCRdb's table has in-frame clones only and misses some. This table has some 120,000 clones, roughly a sixth appearing once. Material: PBMCs. The origin of the receptors is a female donor in good health and CMV-seropositive.

This clone was detected a few times. The rearrangement uses TRBV20-1 and TRBJ2-7; D possibly corresponds to TRBD2 (5 bases). The V and J ends lost 6 bases and 3 bases respectively, with 9 bases between them. The CDR3 runs to 11 residues. Germline V lookup: CDR1 DFQATT, CDR2 SNEGSKA (reference sequence). This CDR3 is CSAWTGYEQYF. The CDR3 nucleotides are TGCAGTGCCTGGACTGGCTACGAGCAGTACTTC.

This clone turned up a few times. The rearrangement joins TRBV2 to TRBJ2-7; no firm D call. CDR3 length: 12 amino acids. Germline V lookup: CDR1 SNHLY, CDR2 FYNNEI. Trimming shortened V by 8 bases and J by 2 bases, and 10 bases separated the two germline ends. The CDR3 is CASEYLTYEQYF. Here the CDR3 DNA reads TGTGCCAGCGAGTACTTAACCTACGAGCAGTACTTC.